This T cell receptor (beta chain) was captured in a study of T cells after yellow fever vaccination. Points from the study as a whole: Most primary-vaccination clones recurred post-booster (approximately 96% CD4, 88% CD8). A secondary response was less intense yet reached its peak sooner, at day 5 versus 15.

TCRdb processed the 5' RACE reads anew with MiXCR; each CDR3 protein has one entry. The sample holds about 250,000 distinct CDR3 sequences, roughly 3.7% seen once. Germline CDR1 and CDR2: KGHSH and LQKENI. There are 17 residues in the CDR3. V lost 0 bases, J lost 5 bases, and 17 bases lay in between. This clonotype was seen repeatedly, ten times or more. Antigen specificity is unknown. The rearrangement joins TRBV18 to TRBJ2-1; possibly TRBD1 or TRBD2 for D (6 bases each). The sequences come from PBMCs, collected 15 days after the yellow fever booster vaccination. This clonotype originated in a man younger than 35 who received the YFV17D yellow fever vaccine. CDR3 amino acids: CASSPPRDKTTNNEQFF. The CDR3 DNA sequence: TGTGCCAGCTCACCACCGCGGGACAAAACCACCAACAATGAGCAGTTCTTC.